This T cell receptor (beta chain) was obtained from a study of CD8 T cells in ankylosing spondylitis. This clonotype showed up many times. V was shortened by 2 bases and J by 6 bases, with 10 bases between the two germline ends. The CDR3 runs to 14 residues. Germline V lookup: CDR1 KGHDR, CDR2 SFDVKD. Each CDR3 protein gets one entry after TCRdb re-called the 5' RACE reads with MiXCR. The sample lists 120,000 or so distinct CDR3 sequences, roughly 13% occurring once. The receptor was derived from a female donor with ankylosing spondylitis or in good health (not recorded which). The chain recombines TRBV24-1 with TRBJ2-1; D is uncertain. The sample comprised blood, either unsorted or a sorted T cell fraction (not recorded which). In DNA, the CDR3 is TGTGCCACCAGTGATTCCCCCCGTGGCAATGAGCAGTTCTTC. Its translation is CATSDSPRGNEQFF.